These 28 T cell receptor beta chains were sequenced from one sample in a study of naive and memory T cell subsets. Study-wide results and caveats: Naive repertoires, especially CD8, held a few larger clonotypes, possibly memory cells re-expressing CD45RA.

Two oligonucleotides, mixed equimolar, formed the beta constant-region primer covering TRBC1 and TRBC2. Nested alpha and beta constant-region primers with the SP2 primer drove four PCR rounds on ligated cDNA. Each CDR3 protein gets one entry after TCRdb re-called the UMI-ligation and nested PCR reads with MiXCR. The table lists over 130,000 distinct CDR3 sequences, about 20% of them singletons. Their cognate antigens are unknown. Source material: naive CD8+ T cells from blood. The source of these receptors is a human donor in good health.

The rearrangement joins TRBV3-1 to TRBJ2-1; 7 positions match TRBD2. This CDR3 is built from 15 residues. The V and J ends lost 1 base and 8 bases, in that order; junction bases with no gene match: 8. CDR1 LGHDT and CDR2 YNNKEL come from the germline V gene (reference sequence). CDR3 sequence: CASSQVGGSPHEQFF. CDR3 nucleotide sequence: TGTGCCAGCAGCCAAGTCGGCGGGAGCCCCCATGAGCAGTTCTTC.

This clonotype has only a few counts. The gene calls are TRBV4-1 and TRBJ1-2; D remains ambiguous. CDR1 is MGHRA and CDR2 is YSYEKL in the germline V gene. V lost 2 bases and J 2 bases, leaving 9 bases between the germline ends. The CDR3 has 14 residues. As DNA, the CDR3 is TGCGCCAGCAGCCAACAGGAGCTGAACTATGGCTACACCTTC. This translates into CASSQQELNYGYTF.

The chain is built from TRBV12-3 or TRBV12-4 and TRBJ2-3, with D unresolved. The CDR3 is 14 amino acids. Trimming cost V 6 bases and J 8 bases, with 18 bases left between them. This CDR3 reads CASSPDHPGVTQYF. CDR3 DNA: TGTGCCAGCAGCCCGGACCACCCTGGAGTTACGCAGTATTTT.

This clonotype appeared a few times. The rearrangement links TRBV6-5 to TRBJ1-1; 12 bases agree with TRBD1. The junction had 6 bases not matched to a gene; V was cut back by 6 bases and J by 10 bases. The CDR3 is 13 residues long. In germline, CDR1 is MNHEY, CDR2 SVGAGI. CDR3 DNA: TGTGCCAGCAGCTCGGGACAGGGGGCTGTAGCTTTCTTT. Its protein is CASSSGQGAVAFF.

The V gene is TRBV30, the J gene TRBJ1-2; TRBD1 aligns across 7 bases. This CDR3 is 15 amino acids long. V lost 5 bases, J lost 2 bases, and 11 bases stayed unmatched. Germline CDR1 is GTSNPN and CDR2 is SVGIG (reference sequence). CDR3 coding DNA: TGTGCCTGGTTCTACTTACAGGGGATCAACTATGGCTACACCTTC. It yields the protein CAWFYLQGINYGYTF.

This clonotype was seen a few times. The chain employs TRBV3-1 and TRBJ2-1; maybe TRBD1 (5 bases). V lost 4 bases and J lost 3, with 10 bases in between. The CDR3 extends over 14 amino acids. Germline CDR1 and CDR2: LGHDT and YNNKEL (reference sequence). The DNA for the CDR3 is TGTGCCAGCAGCCTCGACAGTCTCTACAATGAGCAGTTCTTC. This translates into CASSLDSLYNEQFF.

The rearrangement uses TRBV10-3 and TRBJ2-7; D call uncertain. The CDR3 consists of 12 residues. CDR1 ENHRY and CDR2 SYGVKD come from the germline V gene. Trimming removed 8 bases at V and 6 bases at J, with 14 bases between. The CDR3 region is CAIGVGNTEQYF. The DNA for the CDR3 is TGTGCCATCGGGGTGGGGAACACCGAGCAGTACTTC.

This clonotype was counted a few times. This chain links TRBV15 with TRBJ2-1; D gene uncertain. Looked up from germline, CDR1 is LNHNV and CDR2 is YYDKDF (reference sequence). The CDR3 runs to 14 residues. V was trimmed by 1 base and J by 3 bases, leaving 7 bases between them. The CDR3 is CATSRGWDYNEQFF. Written as DNA, the CDR3 is TGTGCCACCAGCAGAGGGTGGGACTACAATGAGCAGTTCTTC.

This clonotype has a handful of counts. This chain's CDR3 is CASSYAPGRGEKLFF. DNA for the CDR3: TGTGCCAGCAGCTACGCTCCGGGACGCGGTGAAAAACTGTTTTTT. The chain carries TRBV7-9 and TRBJ1-4, with D perhaps TRBD1 (5 bases). V was pared by 4 bases and J by 7 bases, with 16 bases between. This CDR3 region has 15 residues. Germline CDR1 and CDR2: SEHNR and FQNEAQ (reference sequence).

In this sample, this clonotype turned up many times. The chain links TRBV5-5 to TRBJ2-1; 13 bases fit TRBD2. V shed 1 base, J shed 4 bases, and the junction held 5 bases outside the gene matches. CDR3 size: 17 residues. The germline CDR1 and CDR2 sequences are SGHKS and YYEKEE (reference sequence). The CDR3: CASSLTSGRVNYNEQFF. In DNA, the CDR3 is TGTGCCAGCAGCTTGACTAGCGGGAGGGTAAATTACAATGAGCAGTTCTTC.

This clonotype was counted many times. The chain combines TRBV7-6 with TRBJ2-1; D unresolved. Germline V gene lookup returns CDR1 SGHVS and CDR2 FNYEAQ. Trimming pared 4 bases from V and 9 bases from J, leaving 10 bases between. The CDR3 is made up of 12 amino acids. For the CDR3, the DNA is TGTGCCAGCAGCTCCAGGACCGGTGAGCAGTTCTTC. Amino acid sequence: CASSSRTGEQFF.

This clonotype appeared a few times. The V and J genes are TRBV20-1 and TRBJ1-4, with TRBD1 matching over 12 bases. The junction had 6 bases not matched to a gene; V was cut back by 2 bases and J by 5 bases. The CDR3 contains 16 residues. Germline loops: CDR1 DFQATT, CDR2 SNEGSKA (reference sequence). CDR3 coding DNA: TGCAGTGCTAGATCGGGACAGGGGGCGAAAAATGAAAAACTGTTTTTT. Residues: CSARSGQGAKNEKLFF.

This clonotype came up a few times. This chain connects TRBV7-8 to TRBJ1-4, with D unclear. CDR3 length: 18 residues. In germline, CDR1 is SGHVS, CDR2 FQNEAQ. V shed 5 bases and J shed 7 bases, with 26 bases lying between them. CDR3 protein: CASSLKNDIWGGAEKLFF. The CDR3 nucleotides are TGTGCCAGCAGCCTCAAAAACGACATTTGGGGTGGTGCTGAAAAACTGTTTTTT.

The gene calls are TRBV12-3 or TRBV12-4 and TRBJ2-4, with 14 nucleotides matching TRBD2. With 2 bases clipped from V and 4 bases from J, the junction kept 4 bases outside the gene matches. The CDR3 has 17 amino acids. In nucleotides, the CDR3 is TGTGCCAGCAGTTTAACAGGACTAGCGGGAGGTAAAAACATTCAGTACTTC. It yields the protein CASSLTGLAGGKNIQYF.

The V gene is TRBV7-6, the J gene TRBJ1-3; TRBD1 might be the D (5 bases). The CDR3 consists of 16 residues. The germline V and J ends were trimmed by 3 bases and 1 base, with 13 bases remaining between them. Germline V gene sequence: CDR1 SGHVS, CDR2 FNYEAQ. The CDR3 coding sequence is TGTGCCAGCAGCTTTAACCTGGGGGAGTCTGGAAACACCATATATTTT. Amino acid sequence: CASSFNLGESGNTIYF.

V is TRBV10-2 and J is TRBJ2-5, with 8 bases identical to TRBD2. Germline V gene sequence: CDR1 WSHSY, CDR2 SAAADI. Trimming cost V 4 bases and J 5 bases; bases outside gene matches: 9. This CDR3 spans 15 amino acids. The DNA for the CDR3 is TGCGCCAGCAGTGGGCGATTAGCGGGAAGTGAGACCCAGTACTTC. This gives the protein CASSGRLAGSETQYF.

V is TRBV6-1 and J is TRBJ2-7; D remains ambiguous. With 2 bases removed from V and 6 bases from J, the gap between germline ends came to 20 bases. The length of the CDR3 is 16 residues. Germline CDR1 is MNHNS and CDR2 is SASEGT. The CDR3 spells CASSEYPFNIGCEQYF. The CDR3 DNA reads as TGTGCCAGCAGTGAATATCCCTTCAATATTGGGTGCGAGCAGTACTTC.

This clonotype came up a few times. The chain uses TRBV7-2 and TRBJ2-1, with 9 bases lining up with TRBD2. This CDR3 spans 15 amino acids. The germline CDR1 and CDR2 sequences are SGHTA and FQGNSA. The trim removed 4 bases at V and 6 bases at J, leaving 7 bases unmatched. The CDR3 spells CASSSYSGSANEQFF. For the CDR3, the DNA is TGTGCCAGCAGCTCCTATAGCGGGAGTGCCAATGAGCAGTTCTTC.

The V gene is TRBV12-3 or TRBV12-4, the J gene TRBJ2-7; D perhaps matches TRBD1 (6 bases). Trimming took off 4 bases at V and 4 bases at J, with 8 bases between the two ends. This CDR3 has 12 residues. CDR3 protein: CASSSQGYEQYF. The CDR3 DNA follows: TGTGCCAGCAGTTCACAGGGATACGAGCAGTACTTC.

This clonotype was seen many times. The chain has TRBV6-6 and TRBJ2-3, with D possibly matching TRBD2 (5 bases). With 0 bases removed from V and 4 bases from J, the gap between germline ends came to 11 bases. The CDR3 is 15 amino acids. CDR1 is MNHNY, CDR2 SVGAGI, per germline (reference sequence). CDR3 loop: CASSYSGSAADTQYF. The CDR3, as DNA: TGTGCCAGCAGTTACTCGGGTAGCGCGGCAGATACGCAGTATTTT.

This clonotype was counted only a few times. The chain uses TRBV19 and TRBJ1-5, with D possibly TRBD1 on 6 matching bases. Looked up from germline, CDR1 is LNHDA and CDR2 is SQIVND (reference sequence). The germline V and J ends were trimmed by 6 bases and 0 bases, with 12 bases remaining between them. This CDR3 is 15 amino acids long. The CDR3: CASSETGYSNQPQHF. The CDR3, as DNA: TGTGCCAGTAGCGAGACAGGTTATAGCAATCAGCCCCAGCATTTT. The complete variable domain, with remaining parts taken from reference TRBV19 and TRBJ1-5, reads DGGITQSPKYLFRKEGQNVTLSCEQNLNHDAMYWYRQDPGQGLRLIYYSQIVNDFQKGDIAEGYSVSREKKESFPLTVTSAQKNPTAFYLCASSETGYSNQPQHFGDGTRLSIL.

V is TRBV10-3 and J is TRBJ2-1, with D uncertain. There are 15 residues in the CDR3. Trimming removed 0 bases at V and 0 bases at J, with 6 bases between. CDR1 and CDR2 (germline): ENHRY, SYGVKD. CDR3 nucleotide sequence: TGTGCCATCAGTGAGTCCGAAAGCTCCTACAATGAGCAGTTCTTC. It codes for CAISESESSYNEQFF.

The rearrangement uses TRBV7-3 and TRBJ2-1, with a possible D match to TRBD2 (6 bases). Trimming cost V 1 base and J 6 bases, with 13 bases left between them. This CDR3 has 15 residues. Germline V gives CDR1 SGHTA, CDR2 FQGTGA. CDR3 loop: CASSLNFGGGNEQFF. CDR3 nucleotides: TGTGCCAGCAGCTTAAATTTTGGGGGAGGCAATGAGCAGTTCTTC.

This clonotype was seen only a few times. This chain connects TRBV7-6 to TRBJ2-3, with D perhaps matching TRBD1 (7 bases). Germline loops: CDR1 SGHVS, CDR2 FNYEAQ. V lost 7 bases to trimming and J lost 3 bases, with 20 bases between them. This CDR3 has 16 amino acids. As DNA, the CDR3 is TGTGCCAGCACCCCGAGTGAGGCAGGGGGGACAGATACGCAGTATTTT. Translating gives CASTPSEAGGTDTQYF.

This chain joins TRBV6-5 and TRBJ2-7, with 8 positions matching TRBD2. CDR1 MNHEY and CDR2 SVGAGI come from the germline V gene. J was trimmed by 3 bases and V by 6 bases; bases with no gene match: 10. This CDR3 is built from 15 residues. The CDR3 loop is CASSPGGGPIYEQYF. Here the CDR3 DNA reads TGTGCCAGCAGCCCCGGGGGGGGTCCTATCTACGAGCAGTACTTC.

The V call is TRBV6-5, the J call TRBJ2-3; D is unclear. The germline CDR1 and CDR2 sequences are MNHEY and SVGAGI. CDR3 length: 14 amino acids. V lost 0 bases and J 2 bases, leaving 6 bases between the germline ends. The CDR3 reads CASSYSGNTDTQYF. DNA for the CDR3: TGTGCCAGCAGTTACTCGGGGAACACAGATACGCAGTATTTT.

In its sample, this clonotype was seen a few times. The chain combines TRBV5-1 with TRBJ2-7, with 10 bases matching TRBD1. The trim removed 3 bases at V and 5 bases at J, leaving 5 bases unmatched. Germline V gives CDR1 SGHRS, CDR2 YFSETQ. The CDR3 contains 14 residues. The CDR3 here is CASSWGQGFDEQYF. The CDR3 DNA reads as TGCGCCAGCAGCTGGGGACAGGGGTTCGACGAGCAGTACTTC.

The genes are TRBV20-1 and TRBJ2-3; 16 bases align to TRBD2. This CDR3 is 16 amino acids long. V gave up 4 bases and J gave up 5 bases; unmatched junction bases: 6. In germline, CDR1 is DFQATT, CDR2 SNEGSKA (reference sequence). CDR3 bases: TGCAGTGCTATACCGGGACTAGCGGGAGGGCAAGATACGCAGTATTTT. It translates to CSAIPGLAGGQDTQYF.